The source of this TCR beta chain is a study of regulatory T cells in long-lasting Graves disease. Whole-study results and caveats: Among samples with persistent disease, TRBV28, TRBJ1-2 and TRBJ2-5 were favored. Thyroid tissue went unexamined; only peripheral blood was analyzed.

Specified time point: persistent/refractory GD, antithyroid drugs over 5 years with positive TRAb. The TCR library was made from RNA extracted from PBMCs. The V segment lost 4 bases and the J segment 1 base; nucleotides outside the gene matches: 8. The CDR3 contains 17 residues. Germline lookup yields CDR1 SGHRS and CDR2 YFSETQ. Of note for this clonotype: No antigen is known for it.

Construction of the TCR beta libraries employed iRepertoire HTBI primers in conjunction with Arm-PCR of CDR3 regions. TCRdb analysed the multiplex PCR reads with MiXCR anew, one entry per CDR3 protein. Found here are some 450,000 distinct CDR3 sequences, about 25% of them singletons; the top ten hold approximately 25%. This receptor was obtained from a female donor with Graves disease. The chain employs TRBV5-1 and TRBJ2-6; 7 nucleotides align to TRBD1. The sequencing used peripheral blood mononuclear cells (PBMCs), collected when the disease was refractory, from a patient treated with antithyroid drugs. The CDR3 reads CASSVGQSLSGANVLTF. In DNA, the CDR3 is TGCGCCAGCAGCGTGGGACAGTCCCTATCTGGGGCCAACGTCCTGACTTTC.